One and the same sample provided the 7 T cell receptor beta chains below, sequenced in a study of T-cell reconstitution after alpha-beta-depleted transplantation in children. It was with unique molecular identifiers that the TCRbeta library was prepared. TCRdb re-called the PCR reads with MiXCR, one entry per CDR3 protein. The repertoire includes under 850,000 distinct CDR3 sequences, roughly 14% of them detected once, and roughly 0.77% sits in the top ten. The material sequenced was PBMCs, taken before TCRalphabeta/CD19-depleted stem cell transplant. The receptor source for this set is a girl aged 2-10 years with congenital amegakaryocytic thrombocytopenia, due to receive a stem cell transplant.

This clonotype was detected ten times or more. The rearrangement joins TRBV5-1 to TRBJ2-2; TRBD2 agrees at 11 bases. The J segment lost 3 bases and the V segment lost 1 base, leaving 5 bases of the junction unmatched. CDR3 length equals 17 residues. Germline V gives CDR1 SGHRS, CDR2 YFSETQ. The CDR3 here is CASSLSTSGSHTGELFF. The CDR3 coding sequence is TGCGCCAGCAGCTTGTCCACTAGCGGGAGCCACACCGGGGAGCTGTTTTTT.

This clonotype was observed at least ten times. V gene TRBV7-9 combines with J gene TRBJ1-5; 8 nucleotides agree with TRBD1. The germline gives CDR1 SEHNR, CDR2 FQNEAQ (reference sequence). The CDR3 runs to 13 residues. With 8 bases clipped from V and 2 bases from J, the junction kept 2 bases outside the gene matches. The chain's CDR3 is CASQGQGNQPQHF. The CDR3 nucleotides read TGTGCCAGCCAGGGACAGGGCAATCAGCCCCAGCATTTT.

The chain carries TRBV5-4 and TRBJ2-7; D is uncertain. The V gene's germline CDR1 is SGHNT and CDR2 YYREEE (reference sequence). This CDR3 contains 14 residues. Trimming took off 0 bases at V and 4 bases at J, with 11 bases between the two ends. DNA for the CDR3: TGTGCCAGCAGCTTGGATTTAGTCGGGTACGAGCAGTACTTC. Its translation is CASSLDLVGYEQYF. Variable domain in full (rest from reference TRBV5-4 and TRBJ2-7): ETGVTQSPTHLIKTRGQQVTLRCSSQSGHNTVSWYQQALGQGPQFIFQYYREEENGRGNFPPRFSGLQFPNYSSELNVNALELDDSALYLCASSLDLVGYEQYFGPGTRLTVT.

This clonotype was counted a few times. The chain combines TRBV20-1 with TRBJ2-1, with 15 bases lining up with TRBD2. With V trimmed by 6 bases and J by 15 bases, 24 bases remained unmatched. Per the germline V gene, CDR1 is DFQATT and CDR2 is SNEGSKA (reference sequence). The CDR3 is 18 residues long. The CDR3, as DNA: TGCAGTGCCCAGTTGGGGAGGGGGACTAGCGGGAGGCGATACACGACGTTCTTC. This translates into CSAQLGRGTSGRRYTTFF.

This clonotype was picked up one time. The chain uses TRBV6-1 and TRBJ1-5; D is possibly TRBD1 (6 bases). V was shortened by 7 bases and J by 3 bases, with 16 bases between the two germline ends. CDR1 MNHNS and CDR2 SASEGT come from the germline V gene. This CDR3 region has 15 residues. The CDR3 loop is CASTEQGLNNQPQHF. CDR3 coding DNA: TGTGCCAGCACCGAACAGGGCTTAAACAATCAGCCCCAGCATTTT.

This clonotype was counted between two and nine times. This chain joins TRBV12-3 or TRBV12-4 and TRBJ2-7; TRBD2 agrees at 9 bases. This CDR3 spans 14 amino acids. V shed 6 bases and J 5 bases; nucleotides not matched to a gene: 8. The CDR3 reads CASREREVGDEQYF. CDR3 nucleotides: TGTGCCAGCAGGGAGCGGGAGGTAGGGGACGAGCAGTACTTC.

This clonotype was picked up many times. V and J are TRBV7-6 and TRBJ2-1, with 8 bases identical to TRBD1. The V gene end was trimmed by 4 bases and the J gene end by 4 bases; junction bases not matched to a gene: 15. The CDR3 covers 18 residues. Per germline, CDR1 SGHVS and CDR2 FNYEAQ. The CDR3 here is CASSSLSQAGGFYNEQFF. DNA of the CDR3: TGTGCCAGCAGCTCATTGTCGCAGGCAGGGGGCTTTTACAATGAGCAGTTCTTC.